This T cell receptor beta chain was obtained from a study of cytomegalovirus exposure and HLA in healthy donors. The germline V gene encodes CDR1 SNHLY and CDR2 FYNNEI. The CDR3 extends over 13 amino acids. V was cut by 6 bases and J by 9 bases, with 17 bases left in between. The PCR ran on 60 Vbeta and 13 Jbeta primers. Profiled with immunoSEQ multiplex PCR; TCRdb holds only in-frame clones, not every one. The sample carries 150,000 to 200,000 clones, around three quarters recorded once. The TCR comes from a woman aged 25 to 39 in good health and CMV-seronegative. The chain carries TRBV2 and TRBJ1-2; the D is unclear. Sequenced: PBMCs. For the CDR3, the DNA is TGTGCCAGCAGCCCTGAGAAGTTAGCTAGCTACACCTTC. Translating gives CASSPEKLASYTF.